These 30 T cell receptor beta chains were all obtained from the same sample, sequenced in a study of lymphopenia after photon versus proton radiotherapy. Libraries were prepared by immunoSEQ multiplex PCR; TCRdb keeps only in-frame clonotypes and omits some of them. The sample lists about 70,000 clones, 87% seen once, with under 14% in the top ten. The sample here was peripheral blood, taken from a patient treated with proton-based radiotherapy. The receptors come from a man older than 75 with esophageal cancer.

The genes are TRBV9 and TRBJ2-2; D assignment may be TRBD1 or TRBD2 (6 bases each). Trimming cost V 3 bases and J 3 bases, with 12 bases left between them. CDR3 length: 15 residues. The germline CDR1 and CDR2 sequences are SGDLS and YYNGEE. The CDR3 reads CASSAGARDTGELFF. The CDR3 nucleotides read TGTGCCAGCAGCGCGGGGGCCCGGGACACCGGGGAGCTGTTTTTT.

The CDR3 nucleotides are TGTGCCAGCAAGGGGAAGGGGTATGGCTACACCTTC. Translated: CASKGKGYGYTF. The chain is built from TRBV27 and TRBJ1-2; D perhaps matches TRBD1 (5 bases). The germline gives CDR1 MNHEY, CDR2 SMNVEV (reference sequence). The length of the CDR3 is 12 residues. The ends were cut back, 7 bases at V and 5 bases at J, with 11 bases in the middle.

The rearrangement joins TRBV6-5 to TRBJ2-3; 10 bases map to TRBD2. V lost 2 bases and J lost 6; bases outside the gene matches: 5. Per germline, CDR1 MNHEY and CDR2 SVGAGI. The CDR3 has 15 amino acids. CDR3 in amino acids: CASSYGAGGGDTQYF. DNA for the CDR3: TGTGCCAGCAGTTACGGAGCGGGAGGGGGGGATACGCAGTATTTT.

The rearrangement uses TRBV30 and TRBJ1-6; D ambiguous. Germline V CDR1 and CDR2: GTSNPN, SVGIG (reference sequence). Trimming removed 0 bases at V and 9 bases at J, with 12 bases between. This CDR3 has 14 residues. CDR3 amino acids: CAWSVLGFGSPLHF. As DNA, the CDR3 is TGTGCCTGGAGTGTACTGGGTTTCGGTTCACCCCTCCACTTT.

The chain recombines TRBV30 with TRBJ2-1, with 8 nucleotides matching TRBD1. The germline CDR1 and CDR2 sequences are GTSNPN and SVGIG (reference sequence). The CDR3 runs 11 residues. Trimming removed 0 bases from V and 15 bases from J; junction bases left unmatched: 4. CDR3 amino acids: CAWSVYQGAFF. The CDR3 DNA reads as TGTGCCTGGAGTGTCTATCAGGGGGCGTTCTTC.

This clone turned up a few times. The chain is built from TRBV10-3 and TRBJ1-5; tentatively, D is TRBD1 (5 bases). V was pared by 3 bases and J by 4 bases, with 13 bases between. The germline V gene encodes CDR1 ENHRY and CDR2 SYGVKD. This CDR3 has 15 residues. CDR3 DNA sequence: TGTGCCATCAGTGACCTAGGGGCGAGGAATCAGCCCCAGCATTTT. Translated: CAISDLGARNQPQHF.

This rearrangement joins TRBV2 to TRBJ1-2; 8 positions agree with TRBD1. Germline CDR1 reads SNHLY; CDR2 reads FYNNEI. The V segment lost 4 bases and the J segment 8 bases; nucleotides outside the gene matches: 9. This CDR3 is built from 14 residues. The chain's CDR3 is CASSVSDRAGGYTF. The CDR3 DNA reads TGTGCCAGCAGTGTATCGGACAGGGCTGGAGGCTACACCTTC.

This clone was observed a single time. The chain couples TRBV11-2 to TRBJ2-7; D possibly matches TRBD1 or TRBD2 (5 bases each). Trimming cost V 2 bases and J 2 bases, with 13 bases left between them. This CDR3 has 15 residues. Germline values: CDR1 SGHAT, CDR2 FQNNGV. Here the CDR3 DNA reads TGTGCCAGCAGCTTACCGGGACGGGGAGCCTACGAGCAGTACTTC. Its protein product is CASSLPGRGAYEQYF.

The chain combines TRBV11-3 with TRBJ2-2; D is ambiguous. Germline V CDR1 and CDR2: SGHNT, YENEEA. The CDR3 covers 12 residues. V lost 6 bases, J lost 0 bases, and 2 bases lay in between. CDR3 amino acids: CASSPNTGELFF. The DNA for the CDR3 is TGTGCCAGCAGTCCGAACACCGGGGAGCTGTTTTTT.

The rearrangement links TRBV14 to TRBJ1-2; 7 positions match TRBD1. The CDR3 is 17 residues long. With V trimmed by 3 bases and J by 2 bases, 12 bases remained unmatched. CDR1 and CDR2 from the germline V gene are SGHDN and FVKESK. DNA for the CDR3: TGTGCCAGCAGCCACCCCTCCGGACAGGTAGAAAACTATGGCTACACCTTC. As protein: CASSHPSGQVENYGYTF.

The chain couples TRBV11-2 to TRBJ2-7; 11 positions match TRBD2. This CDR3 region has 15 residues. V dropped 4 bases and J dropped 1; count of bases not matched to a gene: 3. The V gene's germline CDR1 is SGHAT and CDR2 FQNNGV. CDR3 in amino acids: CASSWGLAESYEQYF. In nucleotides, the CDR3 is TGTGCCAGCAGCTGGGGACTAGCGGAGTCCTACGAGCAGTACTTC.

This chain joins TRBV19 and TRBJ1-3; the D is unclear. This CDR3 is built from 16 residues. The germline V gene has CDR1 LNHDA and CDR2 SQIVND (reference sequence). Trimming removed 3 bases from V and 0 bases from J, with 12 bases in between. The CDR3 region has the DNA TGTGCCAGTAGTATCTCCAGACCCTTCTCTGGAAACACCATATATTTT. This sequence encodes CASSISRPFSGNTIYF.

Only one count was recorded for this clone. This chain uses TRBV2 with TRBJ2-5, with 7 nucleotides matching TRBD1. Gene TRBJ2-7 matches the end of the DNA better, so the J call may be wrong. The CDR3 consists of 15 residues. The V gene's germline CDR1 is SNHLY and CDR2 FYNNEI. CDR3 region: CASSDPDRDSYEQYF. The CDR3 coding sequence is TGTGCCAGCAGTGACCCCGACAGGGACTCCTACGAGCAGTACTTC.

This clone occurred a few times. The gene calls are TRBV5-4 and TRBJ2-3; 12 nucleotides line up with TRBD2. This CDR3 is 16 amino acids long. V trimming: 4 bases; J trimming: 2 bases; junction bases outside the gene matches: 5. Looked up from germline, CDR1 is SGHNT and CDR2 is YYREEE (reference sequence). The CDR3 sequence is CASSLGTSGFTDTQYF. The CDR3 DNA is TGTGCCAGCAGCCTGGGGACTAGCGGGTTCACAGATACGCAGTATTTT.

The J gene is TRBJ2-3, the V gene TRBV7-2; a weak D match, TRBD2 (6 bases). The CDR3 spans 14 residues. The V end lost 5 bases, the J end lost 3 bases, and 12 bases lay between the germline ends. The germline V gene encodes CDR1 SGHTA and CDR2 FQGNSA. DNA of the CDR3: TGTGCCAGCAGCCCCGTCGGAGGGACAGATACGCAGTATTTT. This gives the protein CASSPVGGTDTQYF.

The rearrangement uses TRBV19 and TRBJ1-5; D might be TRBD1 (5 bases). Between the trimmed V and J ends, which lost 1 base and 11 bases, there was a span of 9 bases. CDR3 length: 12 amino acids. Germline CDR1 LNHDA, CDR2 SQIVND (reference sequence). DNA of the CDR3: TGTGCCAGTAGTATAGTCGGAGGGGCCCAGCATTTT. Its translation: CASSIVGGAQHF.

This clone has only one observation. V gene TRBV13 combines with J gene TRBJ2-7; 12 nucleotides align to TRBD2. This CDR3 contains 15 residues. Germline assignment: CDR1 PRHDT and CDR2 FYEKMQ (reference sequence). The ends lost 4 bases at V and 6 bases at J; junction bases unmatched: 7. The CDR3 here is CASSSRTSGMSEQYF. Written as DNA, the CDR3 is TGTGCCAGCAGCTCGCGGACTAGCGGGATGAGCGAGCAGTACTTC.

The table lists this clone with a count of one. The chain links TRBV5-6 to TRBJ1-2; D uncertain. Germline V CDR1 and CDR2: SGHDT, YYEEEE. CDR3 size: 13 residues. V shed 0 bases and J shed 2 bases, with 5 bases lying between them. The CDR3 bases are TGTGCCAGCAGCTTGGTTGGAAACTATGGCTACACCTTC. Its translation: CASSLVGNYGYTF.

This clone was detected only a few times. The chain couples TRBV29-1 to TRBJ2-3; TRBD1 aligns across 12 bases. The germline V gene encodes CDR1 SQVTM and CDR2 ANQGSEA. J gave up 5 bases and V 3 bases, and 6 bases lay outside the gene matches. The CDR3 runs 15 residues. The CDR3 bases are TGCAGCGTTGATCCCGGGACAGGGGGCTTAGATACGCAGTATTTT. Protein: CSVDPGTGGLDTQYF.

The V call is TRBV27, the J call TRBJ2-7; D not certain. Germline assignment: CDR1 MNHEY and CDR2 SMNVEV (reference sequence). Trimming took 6 bases from V and 6 from J, leaving 15 bases between them. This CDR3 region has 13 residues. The CDR3 DNA sequence: TGTGCCAGCAGATCTACGTTCATCCCCGAGCAGTACTTC. It encodes CASRSTFIPEQYF.

The chain links TRBV7-2 to TRBJ2-1; D unresolved. Deletions cut 2 bases from V and 9 bases from J, with 11 bases between. Per the germline V gene, CDR1 is SGHTA and CDR2 is FQGNSA. The CDR3 totals 13 residues. The CDR3 nucleotides are TGTGCCAGCAGCTTAATGCCCAGGAGTGAGCAGTTCTTC. This codes for CASSLMPRSEQFF.

J is TRBJ2-1 and V is TRBV29-1; either TRBD1 or TRBD2 may supply D (7 bases each). The V and J ends lost 7 bases and 3 bases respectively, with 19 bases between them. Germline V gene lookup returns CDR1 SQVTM and CDR2 ANQGSEA. The CDR3 loop spans 15 amino acids. CDR3 DNA: TGCAGCGCCGGGGAGGGGGCAGGGGTCTACAATGAGCAGTTCTTC. Its translation: CSAGEGAGVYNEQFF.

V usage is TRBV5-4 and J usage is TRBJ2-3; 7 bases agree with TRBD2. Trimming at V came to 4 bases and at J to 2 bases, leaving 7 bases not matched to a gene. The germline V gene has CDR1 SGHNT and CDR2 YYREEE (reference sequence). CDR3 size: 15 residues. The CDR3, as DNA: TGTGCCAGCAGCGTTGGGACTACCCTCACAGATACGCAGTATTTT. This translates into CASSVGTTLTDTQYF. Based on the CDR3 plus reference TRBV5-4 and TRBJ2-3, the full variable domain is ETGVTQSPTHLIKTRGQQVTLRCSSQSGHNTVSWYQQALGQGPQFIFQYYREEENGRGNFPPRFSGLQFPNYSSELNVNALELDDSALYLCASSVGTTLTDTQYFGPGTRLTVL.

This chain links TRBV6-5 with TRBJ2-7, with D hard to call. Germline CDR1 reads MNHEY; CDR2 reads SVGAGI. CDR3 size: 11 residues. Trimming pared 2 bases from V and 3 bases from J, leaving 2 bases between. CDR3 protein: CASSYLYEQYF. The DNA for the CDR3 is TGTGCCAGCAGTTACCTCTACGAGCAGTACTTC.

The gene calls are TRBV12-5 and TRBJ2-1; 9 bases fit TRBD2. Germline V CDR1 and CDR2: LGHNT, FRNRAP. The CDR3 consists of 16 residues. V lost 6 bases and J lost 5; bases outside the gene matches: 11. The CDR3 reads CASGVLGVAGDNEQFF. DNA of the CDR3: TGTGCTAGTGGGGTGCTGGGGGTAGCGGGGGACAATGAGCAGTTCTTC. Full variable domain (outside the CDR3, taken from reference TRBV12-5 and TRBJ2-1): DARVTQTPRHKVTEMGQEVTMRCQPILGHNTVFWYRQTMMQGLELLAYFRNRAPLDDSGMPKDRFSAEMPDATLATLKIQPSEPRDSAVYFCASGVLGVAGDNEQFFGPGTRLTVL.

The chain has TRBV6-1 and TRBJ1-4; TRBD1 aligns across 8 bases. Germline CDR1 MNHNS, CDR2 SASEGT. The CDR3 runs 13 residues. Unmatched junction bases numbered 8, after V lost 9 bases and J lost 8 bases. In DNA form, the CDR3 reads TGTGCCAGTAAGGACAGGGTGGAGGAAAAACTGTTTTTT. Protein: CASKDRVEEKLFF.

CDR3 sequence (DNA): TGCGCCAGCGGCGGAGCCAGGGGCGCAACAGATACGCAGTATTTT. This gives the protein CASGGARGATDTQYF. V is TRBV5-1 and J is TRBJ2-3; maybe TRBD1 (6 bases). The CDR3 consists of 15 residues. CDR1 and CDR2 (germline): SGHRS, YFSETQ. V was clipped by 7 bases and J by 3 bases, with 18 bases between them.

The chain joins TRBV7-3 to TRBJ2-3; 9 nucleotides align to TRBD2. This CDR3 has 16 amino acids. CDR1 and CDR2 (germline): SGHTA, FQGTGA. After removal of 5 bases from V and 2 bases from J, the junction contained 8 bases not matched to a gene. CDR3 bases: TGTGCCAGCAGCACTGTAGCGGGGGTCACCACAGATACGCAGTATTTT. Translation gives CASSTVAGVTTDTQYF.

The V and J genes are TRBV6-5 and TRBJ2-1, with D possibly being TRBD1 or TRBD2 (6 bases each). CDR1 is MNHEY, CDR2 SVGAGI, per germline. CDR3 length: 13 residues. Trimming shortened V by 8 bases and J by 5 bases, and 13 bases separated the two germline ends. CDR3: CASAGQSDNEQFF. CDR3 coding DNA: TGTGCCAGCGCGGGACAATCCGACAATGAGCAGTTCTTC.

The chain recombines TRBV2 with TRBJ1-5, with a possible D match to TRBD1 (6 bases). The CDR3 runs 14 residues. The V gene's germline CDR1 is SNHLY and CDR2 FYNNEI. V was trimmed by 3 bases and J by 7 bases, leaving 13 bases between them. Written as DNA, the CDR3 is TGTGCCAGCAGTGATTGGGGGGCTCGCCAGCCCCAGCATTTT. Amino acid sequence: CASSDWGARQPQHF. Together with reference TRBV2 and TRBJ1-5, the CDR3 gives the full variable domain: EPEVTQTPSHQVTQMGQEVILRCVPISNHLYFYWYRQILGQKVEFLVSFYNNEISEKSEIFDDQFSVERPDGSNFTLKIRSTKLEDSAMYFCASSDWGARQPQHFGDGTRLSIL.